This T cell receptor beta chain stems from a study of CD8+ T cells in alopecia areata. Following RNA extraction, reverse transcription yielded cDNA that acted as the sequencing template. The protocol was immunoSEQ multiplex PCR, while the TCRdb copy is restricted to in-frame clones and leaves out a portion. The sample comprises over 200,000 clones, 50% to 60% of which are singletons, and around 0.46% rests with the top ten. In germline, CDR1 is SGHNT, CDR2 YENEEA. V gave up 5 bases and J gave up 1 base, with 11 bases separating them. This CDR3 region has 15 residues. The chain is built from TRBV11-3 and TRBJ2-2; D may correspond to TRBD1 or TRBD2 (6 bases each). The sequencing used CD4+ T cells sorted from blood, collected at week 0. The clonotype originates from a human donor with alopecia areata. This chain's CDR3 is CASSQGGGNTGELFF. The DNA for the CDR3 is TGTGCCAGCAGCCAAGGAGGGGGGAACACCGGGGAGCTGTTTTTT. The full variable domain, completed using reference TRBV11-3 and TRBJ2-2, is EAGVVQSPRYKIIEKKQPVAFWCNPISGHNTLYWYLQNLGQGPELLIRYENEEAVDDSQLPKDRFSAERLKGVDSTLKIQPAELGDSAVYLCASSQGGGNTGELFFGEGSRLTVL.